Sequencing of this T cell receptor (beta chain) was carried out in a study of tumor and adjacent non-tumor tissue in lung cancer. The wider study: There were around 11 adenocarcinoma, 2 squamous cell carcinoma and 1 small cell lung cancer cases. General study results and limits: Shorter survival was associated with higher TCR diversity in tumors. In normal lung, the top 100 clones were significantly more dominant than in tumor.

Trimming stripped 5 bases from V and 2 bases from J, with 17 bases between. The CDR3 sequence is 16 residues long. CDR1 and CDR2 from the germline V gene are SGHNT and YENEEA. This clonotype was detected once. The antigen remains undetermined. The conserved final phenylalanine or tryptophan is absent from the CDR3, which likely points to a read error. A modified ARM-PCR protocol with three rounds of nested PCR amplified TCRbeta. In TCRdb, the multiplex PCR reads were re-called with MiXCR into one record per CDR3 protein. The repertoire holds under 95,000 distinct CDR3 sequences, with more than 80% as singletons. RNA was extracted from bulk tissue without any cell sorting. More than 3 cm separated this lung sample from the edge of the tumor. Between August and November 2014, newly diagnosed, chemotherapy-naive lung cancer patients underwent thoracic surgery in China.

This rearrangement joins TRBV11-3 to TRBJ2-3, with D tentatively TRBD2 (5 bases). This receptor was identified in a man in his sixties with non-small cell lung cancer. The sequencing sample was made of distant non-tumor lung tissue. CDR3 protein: CASSPRMSRVTDTQYY. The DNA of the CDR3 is TGTGCCAGCAGCCCACGCATGTCGAGGGTCACAGATACGCAGTATTAT.